Listed below are T cell receptor beta chains from one sample, sequenced in a study of blood T cell repertoires in COVID-19. The assay was immunoSEQ multiplex PCR, and TCRdb's table has in-frame clones only and misses some. The repertoire includes more than 200,000 clones, around 87% of them detected once, and over 6% sits in the top ten. Specimen: PBMCs or T cells enriched from blood (not recorded which). These receptors were collected from a woman aged 25-40 years with acute COVID-19. Both conserved end residues are part of each CDR3. Each record gives: V gene, clone size, D gene, J gene, CDR3 protein, CDR3 DNA. A D gene is named only where the DNA matches it firmly. Clone size is shown for a subset of rows, as once, few, many or a class of expanded clone.

TRBV19	few	.	TRBJ1-4	CASSIDLSREKLFF	TGTGCCAGTAGTATAGATCTCAGTCGTGAAAAACTGTTTTTT
TRBV11-2	.	.	TRBJ1-1	CASSLVSGASGTEAFF	TGTGCCAGCAGCTTAGTCTCAGGGGCTAGCGGCACTGAAGCTTTCTTT
TRBV28	.	.	TRBJ1-3	CASSLGLGGTIYF	TGTGCCAGCAGTTTAGGATTAGGGGGCACCATATATTTT
TRBV2	.	.	TRBJ2-2	CASSGARLAAGELFF	TGTGCCAGCAGTGGGGCCCGCCTAGCCGCCGGGGAGCTGTTTTTT
TRBV5-4	.	TRBD2	TRBJ2-1	CASSPMTSGGQFF	TGTGCCAGCAGCCCGATGACTAGCGGGGGGCAGTTCTTC
TRBV11-1	.	TRBD1	TRBJ2-2	CASSLGRRGLTGELFF	TGTGCCAGCAGCTTGGGCCGCAGGGGGCTCACCGGGGAGCTGTTTTTT
TRBV18	once	.	TRBJ2-5	CASSPSSGQETQYF	TGTGCCAGCTCACCTTCCTCAGGACAAGAGACCCAGTACTTC
TRBV9	once	TRBD2	TRBJ2-1	CASSVSTSGREQFF	TGTGCCAGCAGCGTATCAACTAGCGGGAGAGAGCAGTTCTTC
TRBV19	few	.	TRBJ1-1	CASIPSWGSEAFF	TGTGCCAGTATCCCCTCTTGGGGCAGTGAAGCTTTCTTT
TRBV19	.	TRBD1	TRBJ1-3	CACRGGGDSGNTIYF	TGTGCCTGCCGAGGGGGCGGAGACTCTGGAAACACCATATATTTT
TRBV3-1/TRBV3-2	few	TRBD1	TRBJ1-2	CASSPGQFYGYTF	TGTGCCAGCAGCCCGGGACAGTTCTATGGCTACACCTTC
TRBV4-3	once	.	TRBJ2-7	CASSQYLTGSYEQYF	TGCGCCAGCAGCCAATACTTAACAGGCTCCTACGAGCAGTACTTC
TRBV7-8	.	.	TRBJ2-7	CASSLERGLQSSYEQYF	TGTGCCAGCAGCTTAGAGCGCGGGCTCCAAAGCTCCTACGAGCAGTACTTC
TRBV4-1	.	.	TRBJ1-5	CASSQDRRQVRDQPQHF	TGCGCCAGCAGCCAAGATCGCAGACAGGTGAGAGATCAGCCCCAGCATTTT
TRBV2	.	TRBD2	TRBJ2-2	CASRVGTTRTGELFF	TGTGCCAGCAGAGTCGGGACTACGCGGACCGGGGAGCTGTTTTTT
TRBV7-2	.	TRBD1	TRBJ1-2	CASSLAAGGIYGYTF	TGTGCCAGCAGCTTAGCGGCAGGGGGCATCTATGGCTACACCTTC
TRBV11-2	.	TRBD2	TRBJ2-5	CASSLTRGGHGETQYF	TGTGCCAGCAGCCTCACACGGGGGGGGCACGGGGAGACCCAGTACTTC
TRBV12-3/TRBV12-4	few	.	TRBJ2-7	CASGGNGPEQYF	TGTGCCAGCGGGGGCAATGGGCCCGAGCAGTACTTC
TRBV2	.	.	TRBJ2-2	CASSEVGGASANTGELFF	TGTGCCAGCAGTGAAGTAGGTGGCGCCAGCGCGAACACCGGGGAGCTGTTTTTT
TRBV7-3	.	.	TRBJ2-5	CASSPRPGEAQYF	TGTGCCAGCAGCCCCCGTCCGGGGGAAGCCCAGTACTTC
TRBV28	.	TRBD2	TRBJ2-5	CASSSRLAGYQETQYF	TGTGCCAGCAGCAGTAGACTAGCGGGGTACCAAGAGACCCAGTACTTC
TRBV6-1	.	.	TRBJ1-2	CASSDRGYYGYTF	TGTGCCAGCAGTGATCGAGGGTACTATGGCTACACCTTC
TRBV11-3	.	TRBD1	TRBJ2-1	CASSLQGANEQFF	TGTGCCAGCAGCCTTCAGGGGGCCAATGAGCAGTTCTTC
TRBV6-6	.	.	TRBJ1-4	CASSYESLPGEKLFF	TGTGCCAGCAGTTACGAGTCTCTTCCGGGTGAAAAACTGTTTTTT
TRBV29-1	.	TRBD2	TRBJ2-3	CSVDLAGGQDTQYF	TGCAGCGTTGATCTAGCGGGGGGGCAAGATACGCAGTATTTT
TRBV18	.	.	TRBJ1-1	CASSPGGTHNTEAFF	TGTGCCAGCTCACCAGGCGGGACCCATAACACTGAAGCTTTCTTT
TRBV5-8	.	.	TRBJ2-3	CASSLGRFTDTQYF	TGTGCCAGCAGCTTGGGGAGATTCACAGATACGCAGTATTTT
TRBV28	few	.	TRBJ1-5	CASRPFGEIQPQHF	TGTGCCAGCAGACCTTTTGGGGAGATCCAGCCCCAGCATTTT
TRBV4-1	.	TRBD1	TRBJ2-2	CASRGQGYTGELFF	TGCGCCAGTCGAGGACAGGGATACACCGGGGAGCTGTTTTTT
TRBV3-1/TRBV3-2	once	TRBD1	TRBJ2-2	CASSRDSANTGELFF	TGTGCCAGCAGCAGGGACAGCGCGAACACCGGGGAGCTGTTTTTT
TRBV19	.	.	TRBJ2-3	CASSALTGFSTDTQYF	TGTGCCAGTAGTGCGTTAACAGGGTTTAGCACAGATACGCAGTATTTT
TRBV5-4	.	.	TRBJ2-2	CASSRQTNTGELFF	TGTGCCAGCAGTCGACAGACGAACACCGGGGAGCTGTTTTTT
TRBV28	.	.	TRBJ1-6	CASNKQNSPLHF	TGTGCCAGCAACAAACAAAATTCACCCCTCCACTTT
TRBV2	.	.	TRBJ1-6	CASSLLGGSNSPLHF	TGTGCCAGCAGTCTCCTGGGGGGTTCCAATTCACCCCTCCACTTT
TRBV20-1	.	TRBD1	TRBJ1-1	CSASQGATEAFF	TGCAGTGCTAGTCAGGGGGCCACTGAAGCTTTCTTT
TRBV7-3	.	.	TRBJ2-1	CASSAFQGFEQFF	TGTGCCAGCAGCGCCTTTCAGGGCTTTGAGCAGTTCTTC
TRBV4-1	.	TRBD2	TRBJ2-2	CASSQIFAAGKTGELFF	TGCGCCAGCAGCCAAATCTTTGCAGCGGGAAAAACCGGGGAGCTGTTTTTT
TRBV27	.	TRBD1	TRBJ2-5	CASSSTNRGALTWGQYF	TGTGCCAGCAGTTCGACCAACAGGGGGGCGTTAACTTGGGGCCAGTACTTC
TRBV7-9	.	TRBD1	TRBJ1-5	CASSRTGSNQPQHF	TGTGCCAGCAGCCGGACAGGGAGCAATCAGCCCCAGCATTTT
TRBV7-9	.	.	TRBJ1-2	CASSFSGANYGYTF	TGTGCCAGCAGCTTTTCGGGAGCTAACTATGGCTACACCTTC
TRBV18	.	.	TRBJ1-1	CASRRGEDTEAFF	TGTGCCAGCCGGCGGGGAGAGGACACTGAAGCTTTCTTT
TRBV6-5	once	TRBD1	TRBJ2-2	CASRGDRGPSGELFF	TGTGCCAGCAGAGGAGACAGGGGGCCCTCCGGGGAGCTGTTTTTT
TRBV5-1	.	TRBD1	TRBJ2-7	CASSHTRTGDGYEQYF	TGCGCCAGCAGCCATACTCGGACAGGGGACGGATACGAGCAGTACTTC
TRBV6-2/TRBV6-3	.	TRBD1	TRBJ2-4	CASSYSRQGAKNIQYF	TGTGCCAGCAGTTACTCACGACAGGGGGCCAAAAACATTCAGTACTTC
TRBV5-6	.	TRBD2	TRBJ2-5	CASSKLGEGRGETQYF	TGTGCCAGCAGCAAGCTGGGGGAGGGGAGGGGAGAGACCCAGTACTTC
TRBV10-1	.	TRBD1	TRBJ2-7	CASSEGQGHPYEQYF	TGCGCCAGCAGTGAGGGACAGGGGCACCCCTACGAGCAGTACTTC